Below, 2 T cell receptor beta chains from the same sample are listed, as sequenced in a study of blood T cell repertoires in COVID-19. Clones were sequenced by immunoSEQ multiplex PCR, and TCRdb holds only the in-frame ones, with some missing. The table shows around 300,000 clones, with 80% to 90% occurring only once. The sequencing input was peripheral blood. These TCRs come from a woman in her seventies with acute or convalescent COVID-19.

A few counts support this clone. This chain uses TRBV3-1 (or the pseudogene TRBV3-2) with TRBJ2-7; D uncertain. Germline CDR1 is LGHDT and CDR2 is YNNKEL (reference sequence). V was pared by 3 bases and J by 2 bases, with 5 bases between. This CDR3 contains 12 residues. CDR3 region: CASSQRTYEQYF. DNA of the CDR3: TGTGCCAGCAGCCAGAGGACCTACGAGCAGTACTTC.

The chain couples TRBV7-8 to TRBJ1-5; 7 positions match TRBD1. CDR1 is SGHVS and CDR2 is FQNEAQ in the germline V gene. The CDR3 has 16 residues. V lost 4 bases, J lost 7 bases, and 13 bases stayed unmatched. This chain's CDR3 is CASSSWTGPPGQPQHF. The DNA for the CDR3 is TGTGCCAGCAGCTCCTGGACAGGTCCACCGGGGCAGCCCCAGCATTTT.